This T cell receptor beta chain was recovered during a study of cytomegalovirus exposure and HLA in healthy donors. Germline CDR1 reads LNHDA; CDR2 reads SQIVND (reference sequence). CDR3 length: 16 amino acids. V was trimmed by 3 bases and J by 7 bases, leaving 19 bases between them. Primers: 60 Vbeta forward and 13 Jbeta reverse. Authors' data handling: In a later analysis, around 10 million of some 80 million unique beta chains occurred in at least two donors. The data were produced by immunoSEQ multiplex PCR, yet TCRdb's version contains in-frame clones alone and is incomplete. That table is the source of V, J and clone size, and D and trimming were worked out from the DNA. The table has around 130,000 clones, almost 85% seen once; the top ten hold more than 1.4%. Study-wide findings and caveats: An analysis done earlier found most TCR beta V segments productive about 90% or about 30% of the time. Presence/absence analysis assumed near-uniform sequencing depth across donors. Later examination showed HLA-associated TCR beta chains had greater clonal expansion than equally common others.

In this sample, this clone turned up a few times. Its antigen remains unidentified. This sequence originates from a woman aged 18-29 years in good health and CMV-seronegative. The V call is TRBV19, the J call TRBJ2-1, with D tentatively TRBD2 (6 bases). The sequenced sample consisted of PBMCs. CDR3 nucleotide sequence: TGTGCCAGTAGTATTCTATCAACGGGAGTTGAAAATGAGCAGTTCTTC. This gives the protein CASSILSTGVENEQFF.